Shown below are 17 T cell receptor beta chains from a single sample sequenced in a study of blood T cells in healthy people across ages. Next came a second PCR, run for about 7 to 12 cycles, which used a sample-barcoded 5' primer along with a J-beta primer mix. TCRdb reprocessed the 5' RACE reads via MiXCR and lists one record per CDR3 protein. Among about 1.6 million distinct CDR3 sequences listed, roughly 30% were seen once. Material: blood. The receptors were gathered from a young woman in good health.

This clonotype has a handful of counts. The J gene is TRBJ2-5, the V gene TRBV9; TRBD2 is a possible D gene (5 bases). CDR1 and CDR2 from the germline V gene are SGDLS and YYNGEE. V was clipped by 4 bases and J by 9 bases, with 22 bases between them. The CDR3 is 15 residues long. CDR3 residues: CASSPNPMGSGAQYF. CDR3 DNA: TGTGCCAGCAGCCCAAACCCCATGGGGAGTGGGGCCCAGTACTTC.

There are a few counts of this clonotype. The CDR3 DNA follows: TGCAGTGCTACACTAGCGGGAGAGGGAGAGCAGTACTTC. It specifies CSATLAGEGEQYF. The gene calls are TRBV20-1 and TRBJ2-7; 11 bases agree with TRBD2. The CDR3 runs 13 residues. V was pared by 4 bases and J by 7 bases, with 6 bases of the junction left unmatched. Germline CDR1 is DFQATT and CDR2 is SNEGSKA (reference sequence).

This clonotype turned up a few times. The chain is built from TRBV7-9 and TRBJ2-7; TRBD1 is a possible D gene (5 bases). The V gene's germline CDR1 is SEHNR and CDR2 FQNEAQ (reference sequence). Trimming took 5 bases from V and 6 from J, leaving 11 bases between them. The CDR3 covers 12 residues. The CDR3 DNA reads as TGTGCCAGCAGCACGAGACAGCTCGAGCAGTACTTC. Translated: CASSTRQLEQYF.

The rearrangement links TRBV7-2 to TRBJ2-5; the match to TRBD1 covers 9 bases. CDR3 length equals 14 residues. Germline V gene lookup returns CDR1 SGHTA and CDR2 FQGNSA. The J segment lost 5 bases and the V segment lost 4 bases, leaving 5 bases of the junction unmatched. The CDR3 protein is CASSSQTGGETQYF. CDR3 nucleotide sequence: TGTGCCAGCAGCTCTCAGACAGGGGGGGAGACCCAGTACTTC.

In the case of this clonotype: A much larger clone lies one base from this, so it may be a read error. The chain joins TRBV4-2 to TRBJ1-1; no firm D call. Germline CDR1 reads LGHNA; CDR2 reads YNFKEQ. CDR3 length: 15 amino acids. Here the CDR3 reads CASSQDEGRETVAFF. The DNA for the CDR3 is TGTGCCAGCAGCCAAGACGAAGGGAGAGAGACTGTAGCTTTCTTT.

DNA for the CDR3: TGCAGTGCTAGCTTGGGGGGGGATAGGAGGCAGCCCCAGCATTTT. Protein product: CSASLGGDRRQPQHF. The chain couples TRBV20-1 to TRBJ1-5, with D perhaps matching TRBD1 (5 bases). This CDR3 region has 15 residues. The V gene's germline CDR1 is DFQATT and CDR2 SNEGSKA (reference sequence). Deletions cut 3 bases from V and 7 bases from J, with 19 bases between.

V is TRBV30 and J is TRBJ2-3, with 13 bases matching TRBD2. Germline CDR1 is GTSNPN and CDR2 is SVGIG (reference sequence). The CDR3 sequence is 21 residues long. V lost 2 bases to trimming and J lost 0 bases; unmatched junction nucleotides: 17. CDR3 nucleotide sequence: TGTGCCTGGAGTCGGGAAAGGGGACTAGCGGGATTCTGGCCTAGCACAGATACGCAGTATTTT. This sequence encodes CAWSRERGLAGFWPSTDTQYF.

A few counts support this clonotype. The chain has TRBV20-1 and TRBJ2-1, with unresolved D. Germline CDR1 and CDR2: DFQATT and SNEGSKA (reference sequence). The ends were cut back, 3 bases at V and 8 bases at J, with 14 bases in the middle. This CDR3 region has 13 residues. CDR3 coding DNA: TGCAGTGCTAGCAGTCAGGCGAGATATGAGCAGTTCTTC. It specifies CSASSQARYEQFF.

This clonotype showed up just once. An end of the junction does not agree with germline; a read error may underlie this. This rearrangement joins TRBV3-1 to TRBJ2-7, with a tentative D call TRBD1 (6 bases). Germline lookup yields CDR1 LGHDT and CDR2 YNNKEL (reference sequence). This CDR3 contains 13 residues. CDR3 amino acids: CTSSRGHLDEQYF. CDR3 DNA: TGTACCAGCAGCCGGGGACATCTCGACGAGCAGTACTTC.

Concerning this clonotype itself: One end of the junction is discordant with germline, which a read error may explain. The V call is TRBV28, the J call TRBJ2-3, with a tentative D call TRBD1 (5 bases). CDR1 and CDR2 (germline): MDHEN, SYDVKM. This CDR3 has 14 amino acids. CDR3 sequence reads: CASSSTENTGTQYF. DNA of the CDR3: TGTGCCAGCAGTAGCACAGAAAACACAGGTACGCAGTATTTT.

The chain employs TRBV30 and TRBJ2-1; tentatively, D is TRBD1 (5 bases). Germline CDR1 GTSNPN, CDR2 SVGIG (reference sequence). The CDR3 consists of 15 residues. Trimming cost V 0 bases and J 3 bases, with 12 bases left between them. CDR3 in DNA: TGTGCCTGGAGTGTGCTAGGCAGGGACTACAATGAGCAGTTCTTC. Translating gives CAWSVLGRDYNEQFF.

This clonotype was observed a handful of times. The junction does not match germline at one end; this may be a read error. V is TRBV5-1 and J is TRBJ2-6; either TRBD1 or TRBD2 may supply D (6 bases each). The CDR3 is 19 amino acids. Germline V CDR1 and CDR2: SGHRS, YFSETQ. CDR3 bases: TGCGCCTGCAGCTTGACCCTAGGGGGGCTGTTTACTGGGGCCAACGTCCTGACTTTC. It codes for CACSLTLGGLFTGANVLTF.

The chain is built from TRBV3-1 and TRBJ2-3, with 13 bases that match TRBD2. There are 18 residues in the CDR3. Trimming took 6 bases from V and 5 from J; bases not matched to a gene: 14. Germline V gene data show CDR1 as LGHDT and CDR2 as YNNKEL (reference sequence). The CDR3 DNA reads TGTGCCAGCAGTAACGGACTAGCGGGGGCGCGGAGGGGAGATACGCAGTATTTT. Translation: CASSNGLAGARRGDTQYF.

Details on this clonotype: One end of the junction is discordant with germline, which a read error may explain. This CDR3 reads CSASPPGIGYGQYF. Here the CDR3 DNA reads TGCAGTGCTAGCCCTCCGGGGATCGGTTACGGGCAGTACTTC. The chain recombines TRBV20-1 with TRBJ2-7; TRBD2 is a possible D gene (5 bases). The V gene's germline CDR1 is DFQATT and CDR2 SNEGSKA (reference sequence). CDR3 length: 14 residues.

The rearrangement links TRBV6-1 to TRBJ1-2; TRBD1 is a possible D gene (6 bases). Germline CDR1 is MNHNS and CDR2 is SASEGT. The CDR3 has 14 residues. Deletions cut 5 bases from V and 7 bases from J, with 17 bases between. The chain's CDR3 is CASSPGTSQSGYTF. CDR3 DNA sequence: TGTGCCAGCAGTCCCGGGACAAGTCAAAGTGGCTACACCTTC.

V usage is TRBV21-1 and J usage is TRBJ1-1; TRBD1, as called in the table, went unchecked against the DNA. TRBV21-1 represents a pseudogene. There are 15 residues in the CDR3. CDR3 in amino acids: CASSKAGQTNTEAFF. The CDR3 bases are TGTGCCAGCAGCAAAGCGGGACAGACTAACACTGAAGCTTTCTTT.

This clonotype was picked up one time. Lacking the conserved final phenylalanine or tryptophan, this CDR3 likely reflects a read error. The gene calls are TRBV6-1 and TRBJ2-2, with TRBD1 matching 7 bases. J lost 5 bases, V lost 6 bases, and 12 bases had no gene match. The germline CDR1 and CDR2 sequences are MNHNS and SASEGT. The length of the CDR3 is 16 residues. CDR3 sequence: CASSSNRGEGTGELFC. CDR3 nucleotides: TGTGCCAGCAGCTCTAACAGGGGCGAAGGAACCGGGGAGCTGTTTTGT.